This T cell receptor beta chain was obtained from a study of response to subunit inactivated influenza vaccine (dated by TCRdb to about 2018). Regarding the research as a whole: To follow how T cells responded to a trivalent subunit inactivated influenza vaccine, the researchers relied on deep quantitative profiling of the T cell receptor repertoire.

The CDR3, from cysteine to phenylalanine, totals 14 residues. Only CDR3 DNA remains: 42 bases, in frame from the first base. V and J are trimmed by 5 bases and 1 base, and the gene matches miss 8 bases of the junction. In the germline V gene, CDR1 corresponds to SQVTM and CDR2 to ANQGSEA. The paper as a whole reports these results and caveats: According to the authors, only a limited number of new T cells may be recruited by each seasonal influenza vaccination.

This clonotype was picked up one time. The clone's antigen remains unknown. Per-base quality was not reported, and no clone a single base away is much larger than it. Just one read gives weak support. The library was obtained by RT-PCR. The sequencing machine was an Illumina HiSeq 2500. TCRdb ran its own pipeline on the public reads, namely fastp trimming at Q25 and MiXCR clone calling, and kept in-frame beta chains. Rows merge per CDR3 protein into single entries with the most common DNA and genes. A total of 450,000 to 600,000 distinct CDR3 sequences appear in this sample, approximately 17% of them only once. Of the sample, over 2.5% falls within the top ten clones.

The V and J genes are TRBV29-1 and TRBJ2-7; 7 bases in between match TRBD2. The origin of this receptor is a man between 45 and 75 years old who received an inactivated influenza vaccine. Donor details come from another sample of the same person, matched by shared clones. Sequencing was performed on CD4+ T cells sorted from PBMCs, taken around 25 months after vaccination. The sequenced DNA is TGCAGCGTTTTCGCGGGAGTGGGGTCCTACGAGCAGTACTTC. Translation gives CSVFAGVGSYEQYF.